Reported below is one T cell receptor (beta chain). Its antigen is still unknown. The repertoire was sequenced with immunoSEQ multiplex PCR; TCRdb's copy has only in-frame clones and lacks some. The sample has tens of thousands of clones; more than 85% are singletons. Trimming took off 3 bases at V and 7 bases at J, with 12 bases between the two ends. Germline V gene data show CDR1 as LNHDA and CDR2 as SQIVND (reference sequence). This CDR3 contains 13 residues. The source of the sample is a study of Tregs in tolerant kidney transplant recipients. Recipients received nonmyeloablative bone marrow transplants from related graft donors, with transient mixed chimerism. The study's findings and limits: In tolerant patients, donor-specific Tregs outgrew total Tregs, suggesting antigen-driven expansion.

The material sequenced was CD4+ T cells from blood (PBMCs), taken 12 months after the transplant. The clonotype originates from a human patient who received a combined kidney and bone marrow transplant. Some T cells may possibly be graft donor cells. This chain connects TRBV19 to TRBJ1-1; tentative D call: TRBD1 (6 bases). Written as DNA, the CDR3 is TGTGCCAGTAGTATTGTGGGGGCTGTTGAAGCTTTCTTT. Amino acids: CASSIVGAVEAFF.